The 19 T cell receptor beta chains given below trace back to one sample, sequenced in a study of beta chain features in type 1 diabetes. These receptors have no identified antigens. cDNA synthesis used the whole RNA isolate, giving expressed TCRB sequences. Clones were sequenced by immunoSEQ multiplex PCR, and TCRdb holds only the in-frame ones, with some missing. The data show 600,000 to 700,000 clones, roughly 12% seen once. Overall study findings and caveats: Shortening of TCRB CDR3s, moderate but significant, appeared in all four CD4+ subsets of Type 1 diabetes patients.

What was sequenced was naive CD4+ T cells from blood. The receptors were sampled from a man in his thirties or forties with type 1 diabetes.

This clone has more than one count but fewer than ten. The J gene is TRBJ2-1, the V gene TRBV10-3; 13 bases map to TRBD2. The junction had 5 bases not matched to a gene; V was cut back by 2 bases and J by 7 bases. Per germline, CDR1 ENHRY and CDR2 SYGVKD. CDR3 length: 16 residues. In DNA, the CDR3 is TGTGCCATCAGTGAGCCGTCGACTAGCGGGGGGAATGAGCAGTTCTTC. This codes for CAISEPSTSGGNEQFF.

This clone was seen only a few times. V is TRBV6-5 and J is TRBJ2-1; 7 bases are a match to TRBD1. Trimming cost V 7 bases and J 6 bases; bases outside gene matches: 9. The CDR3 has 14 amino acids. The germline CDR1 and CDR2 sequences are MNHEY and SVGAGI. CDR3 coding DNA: TGTGCCAGCACCCCCGGGACAGCTAGCAATGAGCAGTTCTTC. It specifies CASTPGTASNEQFF.

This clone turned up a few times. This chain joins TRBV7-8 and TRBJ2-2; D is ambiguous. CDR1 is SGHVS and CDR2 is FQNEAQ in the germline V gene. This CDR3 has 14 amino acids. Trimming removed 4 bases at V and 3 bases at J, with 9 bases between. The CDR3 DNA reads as TGTGCCAGCAGCTCGCCTCTTCACACCGGGGAGCTGTTTTTT. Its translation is CASSSPLHTGELFF.

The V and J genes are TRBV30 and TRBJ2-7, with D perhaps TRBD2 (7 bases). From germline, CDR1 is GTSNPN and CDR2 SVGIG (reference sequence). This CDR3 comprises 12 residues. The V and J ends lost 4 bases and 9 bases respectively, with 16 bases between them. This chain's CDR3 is CAWTSGGGVQYF. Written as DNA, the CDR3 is TGTGCCTGGACGTCTGGGGGGGGCGTGCAGTACTTC.

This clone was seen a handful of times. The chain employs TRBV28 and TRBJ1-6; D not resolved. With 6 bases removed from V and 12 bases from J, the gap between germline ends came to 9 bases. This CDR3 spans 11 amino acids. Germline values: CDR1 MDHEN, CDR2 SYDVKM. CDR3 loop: CASSTPGPLHF. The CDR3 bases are TGTGCCAGCAGCACTCCGGGACCCCTCCACTTT.

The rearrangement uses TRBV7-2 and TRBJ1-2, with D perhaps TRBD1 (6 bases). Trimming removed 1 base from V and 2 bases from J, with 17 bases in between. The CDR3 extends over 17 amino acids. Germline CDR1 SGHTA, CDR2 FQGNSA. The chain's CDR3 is CASSLGRGAFENYGYTF. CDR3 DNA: TGTGCCAGCAGCTTAGGTCGGGGGGCTTTCGAGAACTATGGCTACACCTTC.

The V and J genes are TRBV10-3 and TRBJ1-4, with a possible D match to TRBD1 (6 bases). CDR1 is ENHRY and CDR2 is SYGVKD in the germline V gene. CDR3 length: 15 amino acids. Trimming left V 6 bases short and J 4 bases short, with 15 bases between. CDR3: CAIRVLDRLNEKLFF. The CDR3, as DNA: TGTGCCATCAGAGTTCTCGACAGGCTTAATGAAAAACTGTTTTTT.

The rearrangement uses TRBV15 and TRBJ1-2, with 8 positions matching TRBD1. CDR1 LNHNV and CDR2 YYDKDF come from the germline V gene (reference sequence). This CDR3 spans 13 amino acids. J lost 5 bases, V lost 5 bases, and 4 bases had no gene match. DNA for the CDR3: TGTGCCACCAGCGTGACAGGGGATTATGGCTACACCTTC. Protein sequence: CATSVTGDYGYTF.

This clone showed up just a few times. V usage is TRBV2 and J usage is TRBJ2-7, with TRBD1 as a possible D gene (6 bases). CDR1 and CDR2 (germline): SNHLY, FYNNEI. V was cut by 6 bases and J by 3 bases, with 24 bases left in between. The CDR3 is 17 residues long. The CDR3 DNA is TGTGCCAGCAGAAACAGACTCCCGGGACACATTGTCTACGAGCAGTACTTC. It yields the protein CASRNRLPGHIVYEQYF.

The CDR3 nucleotides read TGTGCCAGCAGCCGACTAGCGCAAAATGAGCAGTTCTTC. It is translated as CASSRLAQNEQFF. The J gene is TRBJ2-1, the V gene TRBV7-3, with 8 bases lining up with TRBD2. The CDR3 is 13 amino acids. Germline values: CDR1 SGHTA, CDR2 FQGTGA. V dropped 5 bases and J dropped 7; count of bases not matched to a gene: 4.

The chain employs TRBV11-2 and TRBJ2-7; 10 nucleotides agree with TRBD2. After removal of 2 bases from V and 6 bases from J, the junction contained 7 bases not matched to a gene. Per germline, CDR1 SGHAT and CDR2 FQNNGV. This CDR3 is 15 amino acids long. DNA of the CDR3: TGTGCCAGCAGCTTACTGAGCCTAGCGGGAGTCGAGCAGTACTTC. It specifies CASSLLSLAGVEQYF.

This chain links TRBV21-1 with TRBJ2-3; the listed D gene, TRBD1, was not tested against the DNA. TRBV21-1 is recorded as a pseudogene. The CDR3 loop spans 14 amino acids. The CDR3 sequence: CASRKAWGADTQYF. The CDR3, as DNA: TGTGCCAGCAGGAAGGCATGGGGCGCAGATACGCAGTATTTT.

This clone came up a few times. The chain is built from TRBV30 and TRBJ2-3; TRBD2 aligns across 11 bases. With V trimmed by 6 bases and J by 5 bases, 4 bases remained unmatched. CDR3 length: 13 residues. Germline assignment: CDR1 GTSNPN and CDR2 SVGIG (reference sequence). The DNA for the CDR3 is TGTGCCTGTGCTAGCGGGGGGAAAGATACGCAGTATTTT. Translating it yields CACASGGKDTQYF.

CDR3 loop: CASSTGTRETQYF. DNA for the CDR3: TGTGCCAGCAGCACCGGGACACGAGAGACCCAGTACTTC. V and J are TRBV7-2 and TRBJ2-5, with D possibly TRBD1 on 6 matching bases. Per germline, CDR1 SGHTA and CDR2 FQGNSA. The CDR3 consists of 13 residues. With 5 bases removed from V and 4 bases from J, the gap between germline ends came to 11 bases.

The CDR3 sequence: CASSYTNRGTDQPQHF. The CDR3, as DNA: TGTGCCAGCAGTTACACAAACAGGGGGACGGATCAGCCCCAGCATTTT. V usage is TRBV6-5 and J usage is TRBJ1-5; 8 bases are shared with TRBD1. From germline, CDR1 is MNHEY and CDR2 SVGAGI. The CDR3 contains 16 residues. The ends lost 2 bases at V and 5 bases at J; junction bases unmatched: 8.

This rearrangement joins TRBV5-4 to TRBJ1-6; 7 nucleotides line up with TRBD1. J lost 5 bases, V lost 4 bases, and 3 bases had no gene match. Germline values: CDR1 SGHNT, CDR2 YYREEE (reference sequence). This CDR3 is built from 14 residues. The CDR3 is CASSRDSNNSPLHF. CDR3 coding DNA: TGTGCCAGCAGCCGGGACAGCAATAATTCACCCCTCCACTTT.

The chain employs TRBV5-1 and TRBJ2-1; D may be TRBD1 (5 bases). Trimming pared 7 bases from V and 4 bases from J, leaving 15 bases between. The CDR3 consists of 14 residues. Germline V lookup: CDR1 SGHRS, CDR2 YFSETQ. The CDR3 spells CASWADSRYNEQFF. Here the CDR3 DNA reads TGCGCCAGCTGGGCTGACAGTAGGTACAATGAGCAGTTCTTC.

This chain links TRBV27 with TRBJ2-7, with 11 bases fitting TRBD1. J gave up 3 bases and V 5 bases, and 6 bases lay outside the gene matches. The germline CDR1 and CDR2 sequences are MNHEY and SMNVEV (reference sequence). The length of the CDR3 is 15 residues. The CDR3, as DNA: TGTGCCAGCAGTCCCAGGACAGGGGGCGGCTACGAGCAGTACTTC. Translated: CASSPRTGGGYEQYF.

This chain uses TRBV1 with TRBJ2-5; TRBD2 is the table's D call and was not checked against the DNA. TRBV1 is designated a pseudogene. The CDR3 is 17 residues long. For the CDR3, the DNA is TGCACCAGCAGCCCTCCCTGGCGGGCGAGGGTTTTGGAGACCCAGTACTTC. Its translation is CTSSPPWRARVLETQYF.